Included here is one T cell receptor (beta chain) sequence, with context. Its cognate antigen is unknown. The PCR was carried out with 60 Vbeta primers and 13 Jbeta primers. TCRdb keeps only in-frame clones here, not all; method: immunoSEQ multiplex PCR. The table records about 200,000 clones, 60% to 80% of them present only once. This entry belongs to a study of cytomegalovirus exposure and HLA in healthy donors. Overall study results and limits: Most TCRs appeared rarely, but some public TCRs recurred in many donors. Later work found most CMV-associated TCR beta chains apparently HLA-restricted.

There are 15 residues in the CDR3. Trimming took 4 bases from V and 5 from J, leaving 16 bases between them. Germline lookup yields CDR1 MNHEY and CDR2 SMNVEV (reference sequence). The chain joins TRBV27 to TRBJ2-3; tentatively, D is TRBD1 (6 bases). Specimen: PBMCs. This TCR was recovered from a woman in her thirties in good health and CMV-seronegative. In DNA form, the CDR3 reads TGTGCCAGCAGTTCCCCCCCTTCAGGGGTAGATACGCAGTATTTT. It yields the protein CASSSPPSGVDTQYF.